This T cell receptor (beta chain) was recorded in a study of blood T cells in healthy people across ages. Findings and caveats of the study: With age, beta diversity per million T cells declined roughly linearly, significantly by 30 to 50. Conclusively comparing naive with antigen-experienced cells was impossible with unsorted PBMCs.

With respect to this clonotype: Its target is not known.

The CDR3 extends over 15 amino acids. The trim removed 4 bases at V and 5 bases at J, leaving 10 bases unmatched. CDR1 SGHRS and CDR2 YFSETQ come from the germline V gene. It was with a sample-barcoded 5' primer and a J-beta primer mix that a second PCR of roughly 7 to 12 cycles was run. Tags on each cDNA molecule came from a template-switch adaptor with 12 random nucleotides. Via MiXCR, TCRdb re-called the 5' RACE reads, giving one row per CDR3 protein. Of approximately 850,000 distinct CDR3 sequences in the sample, roughly 44% were seen once. Sequencing was carried out using blood. The clonotype was recovered from a man aged 60 to 75 in good health. This rearrangement joins TRBV5-1 to TRBJ1-1; 8 nucleotides align to TRBD1. CDR3 nucleotides: TGCGCCAGCAGCATCCGGACAGGGAGTGGGACTGAAGCTTTCTTT. It codes for CASSIRTGSGTEAFF.